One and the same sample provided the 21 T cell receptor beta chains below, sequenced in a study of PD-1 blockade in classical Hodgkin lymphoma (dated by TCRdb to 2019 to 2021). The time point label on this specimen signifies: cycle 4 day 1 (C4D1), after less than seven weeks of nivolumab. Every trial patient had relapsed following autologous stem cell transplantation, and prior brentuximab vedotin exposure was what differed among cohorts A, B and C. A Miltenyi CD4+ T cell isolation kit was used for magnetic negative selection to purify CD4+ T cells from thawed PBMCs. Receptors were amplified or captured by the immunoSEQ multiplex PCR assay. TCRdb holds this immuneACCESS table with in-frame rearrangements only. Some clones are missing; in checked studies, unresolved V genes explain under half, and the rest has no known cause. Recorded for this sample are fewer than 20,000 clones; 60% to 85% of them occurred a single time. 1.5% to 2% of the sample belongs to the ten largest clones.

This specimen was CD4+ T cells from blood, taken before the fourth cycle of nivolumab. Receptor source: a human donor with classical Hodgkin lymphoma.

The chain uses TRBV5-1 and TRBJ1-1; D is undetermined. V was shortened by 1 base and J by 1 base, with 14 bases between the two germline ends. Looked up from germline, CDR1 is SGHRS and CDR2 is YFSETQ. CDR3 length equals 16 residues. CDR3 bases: TGCGCCAGCAGCTTGTGGGCTTATGAAGGGAACACTGAAGCTTTCTTT. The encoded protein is CASSLWAYEGNTEAFF.

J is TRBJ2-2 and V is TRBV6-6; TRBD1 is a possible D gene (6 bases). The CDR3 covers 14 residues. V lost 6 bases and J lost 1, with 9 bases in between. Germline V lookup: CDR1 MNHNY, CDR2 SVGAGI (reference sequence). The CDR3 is CASSQTGNTGELFF. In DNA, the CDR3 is TGTGCCAGCAGCCAGACAGGGAACACCGGGGAGCTGTTTTTT.

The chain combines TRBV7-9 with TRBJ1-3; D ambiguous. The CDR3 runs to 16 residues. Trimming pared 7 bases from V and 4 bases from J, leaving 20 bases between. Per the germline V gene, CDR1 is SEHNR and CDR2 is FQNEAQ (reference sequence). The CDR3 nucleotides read TGTGCCAGCACCCCTGTTCGGGGAGCAGGCGGAAACACCATATATTTT. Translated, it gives CASTPVRGAGGNTIYF.

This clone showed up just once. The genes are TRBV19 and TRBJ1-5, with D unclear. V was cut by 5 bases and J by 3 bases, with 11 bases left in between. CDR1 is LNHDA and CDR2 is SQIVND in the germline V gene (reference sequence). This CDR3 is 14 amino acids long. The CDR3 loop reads CASSLTSTNQPQHF. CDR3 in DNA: TGTGCCAGTAGTCTGACCTCCACCAATCAGCCCCAGCATTTT.

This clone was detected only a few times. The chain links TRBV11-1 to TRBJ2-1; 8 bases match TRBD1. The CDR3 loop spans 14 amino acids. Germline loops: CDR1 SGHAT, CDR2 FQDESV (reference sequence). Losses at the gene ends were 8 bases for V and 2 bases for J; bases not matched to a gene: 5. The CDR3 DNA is TGTGCCAGCTCCCGGACAGGGACCTACAATGAGCAGTTCTTC. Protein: CASSRTGTYNEQFF.

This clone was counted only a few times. The CDR3 DNA follows: TGTGCCATCAGCCCGGACAGGGCGGCCCAGTACTTC. Translated, it gives CAISPDRAAQYF. The chain has TRBV10-3 and TRBJ2-5; 8 bases fit TRBD1. There are 12 residues in the CDR3. CDR1 and CDR2 from the germline V gene are ENHRY and SYGVKD. The V and J ends lost 6 bases and 9 bases, in that order; junction bases with no gene match: 6.

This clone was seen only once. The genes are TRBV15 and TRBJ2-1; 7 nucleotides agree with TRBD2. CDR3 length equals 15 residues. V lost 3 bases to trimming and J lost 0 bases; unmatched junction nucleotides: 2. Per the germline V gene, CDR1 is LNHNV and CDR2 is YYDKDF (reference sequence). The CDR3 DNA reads TGTGCCACCAGCAGGAGGGACTACTCCTACAATGAGCAGTTCTTC. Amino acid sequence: CATSRRDYSYNEQFF.

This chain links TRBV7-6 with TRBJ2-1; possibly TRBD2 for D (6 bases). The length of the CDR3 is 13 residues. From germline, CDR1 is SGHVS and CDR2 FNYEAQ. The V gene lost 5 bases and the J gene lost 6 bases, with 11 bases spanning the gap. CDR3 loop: CASSTGTSNEQFF. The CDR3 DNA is TGTGCCAGCAGCACCGGGACTTCCAATGAGCAGTTCTTC.

The CDR3 bases are TGCGCCAGCAGCTTAGGGGGGGCCTTTAGCACAGATACGCAGTATTTT. This codes for CASSLGGAFSTDTQYF. The V and J genes are TRBV5-1 and TRBJ2-3, with D possibly being TRBD2 (7 bases). Germline V gene data show CDR1 as SGHRS and CDR2 as YFSETQ. The CDR3 covers 16 residues. V gave up 2 bases and J gave up 0 bases, with 13 bases separating them. Combining the CDR3 with reference TRBV5-1 and TRBJ2-3 gives the whole variable domain KAGVTQTPRYLIKTRGQQVTLSCSPISGHRSVSWYQQTPGQGLQFLFEYFSETQRNKGNFPGRFSGRQFSNSRSEMNVSTLELGDSALYLCASSLGGAFSTDTQYFGPGTRLTVL.

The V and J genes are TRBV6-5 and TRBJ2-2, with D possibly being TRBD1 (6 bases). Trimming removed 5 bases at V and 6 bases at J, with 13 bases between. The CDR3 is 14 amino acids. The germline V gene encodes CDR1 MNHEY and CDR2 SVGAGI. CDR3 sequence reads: CASSADREAGELFF. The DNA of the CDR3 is TGTGCCAGCAGTGCGGACAGAGAGGCCGGGGAGCTGTTTTTT.

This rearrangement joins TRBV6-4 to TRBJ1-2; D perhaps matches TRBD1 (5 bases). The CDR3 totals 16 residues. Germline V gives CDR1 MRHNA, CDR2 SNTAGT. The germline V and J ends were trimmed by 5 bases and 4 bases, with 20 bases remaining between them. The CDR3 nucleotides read TGTGCCAGCAGTCCGGGTGGGGCAGGGTCGGCCTATGGCTACACCTTC. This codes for CASSPGGAGSAYGYTF.

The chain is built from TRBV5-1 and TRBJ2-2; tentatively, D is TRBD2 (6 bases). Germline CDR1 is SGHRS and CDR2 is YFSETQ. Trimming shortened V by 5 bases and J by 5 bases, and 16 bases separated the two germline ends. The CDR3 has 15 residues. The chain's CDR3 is CASRPGSRATGELFF. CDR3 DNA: TGCGCCAGCAGGCCCGGGAGCCGGGCTACCGGGGAGCTGTTTTTT.

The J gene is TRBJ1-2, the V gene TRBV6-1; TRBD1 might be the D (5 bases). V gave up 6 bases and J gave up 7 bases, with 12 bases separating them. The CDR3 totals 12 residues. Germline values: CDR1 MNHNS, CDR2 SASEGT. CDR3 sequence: CASRTQGSGYTF. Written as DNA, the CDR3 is TGTGCCAGCAGAACCCAGGGATCTGGCTACACCTTC.

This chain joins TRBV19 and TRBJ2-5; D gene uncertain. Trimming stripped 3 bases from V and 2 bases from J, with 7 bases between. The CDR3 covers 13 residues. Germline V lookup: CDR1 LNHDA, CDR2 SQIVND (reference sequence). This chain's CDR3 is CASSIPGQETQYF. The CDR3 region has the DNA TGTGCCAGTAGTATCCCAGGTCAAGAGACCCAGTACTTC.

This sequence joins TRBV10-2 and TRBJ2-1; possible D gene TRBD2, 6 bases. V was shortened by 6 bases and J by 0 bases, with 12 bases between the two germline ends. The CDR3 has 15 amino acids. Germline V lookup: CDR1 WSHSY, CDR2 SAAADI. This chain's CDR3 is CASRIAVGSYNEQFF. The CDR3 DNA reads TGCGCCAGCAGGATAGCGGTAGGCTCCTACAATGAGCAGTTCTTC.

CDR3 residues: CASSLQNPFTGELFF. CDR3 sequence (DNA): TGTGCCAGCAGCCTACAAAACCCCTTCACCGGGGAGCTGTTTTTT. The V call is TRBV11-2, the J call TRBJ2-2, with unresolved D. The CDR3 is 15 amino acids. V lost 5 bases to trimming and J lost 4 bases, with 14 bases between them. Germline V gene sequence: CDR1 SGHAT, CDR2 FQNNGV.

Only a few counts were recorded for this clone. Written as DNA, the CDR3 is TGTGCCAGCTCACCTCCAGGGGCGATACATGAGCAGTTCTTC. It translates to CASSPPGAIHEQFF. V and J are TRBV18 and TRBJ2-1, with a weak D call TRBD1 (6 bases). The CDR3 contains 14 residues. CDR1 is KGHSH, CDR2 LQKENI, per germline. Trimming pared 3 bases from V and 8 bases from J, leaving 14 bases between.

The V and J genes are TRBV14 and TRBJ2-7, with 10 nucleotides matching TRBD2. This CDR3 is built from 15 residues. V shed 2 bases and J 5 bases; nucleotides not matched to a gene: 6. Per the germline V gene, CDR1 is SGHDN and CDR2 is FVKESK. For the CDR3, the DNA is TGTGCCAGCAGCCAAAAAGCGGGAGGGAAAAACGAGCAGTACTTC. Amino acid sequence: CASSQKAGGKNEQYF.

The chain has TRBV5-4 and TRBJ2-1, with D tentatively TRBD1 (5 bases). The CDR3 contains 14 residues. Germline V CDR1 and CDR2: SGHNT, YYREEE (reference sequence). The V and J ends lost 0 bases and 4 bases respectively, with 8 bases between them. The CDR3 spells CASSLGQSYNEQFF. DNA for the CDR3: TGTGCCAGCAGCTTGGGACAGTCATACAATGAGCAGTTCTTC.

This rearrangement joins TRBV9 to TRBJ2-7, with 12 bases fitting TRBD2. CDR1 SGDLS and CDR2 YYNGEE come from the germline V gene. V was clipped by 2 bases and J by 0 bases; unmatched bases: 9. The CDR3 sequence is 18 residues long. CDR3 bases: TGTGCCAGCAGCGTCGGACTAGCGGGATCCCCCCTCTCCTACGAGCAGTACTTC. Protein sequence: CASSVGLAGSPLSYEQYF.

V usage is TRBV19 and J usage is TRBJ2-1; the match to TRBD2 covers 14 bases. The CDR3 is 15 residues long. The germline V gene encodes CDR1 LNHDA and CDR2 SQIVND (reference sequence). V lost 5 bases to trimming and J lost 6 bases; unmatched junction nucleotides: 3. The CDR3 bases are TGTGCCAGTAGTCCTGGGACTAGCGGGAGCAATGAGCAGTTCTTC. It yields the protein CASSPGTSGSNEQFF.